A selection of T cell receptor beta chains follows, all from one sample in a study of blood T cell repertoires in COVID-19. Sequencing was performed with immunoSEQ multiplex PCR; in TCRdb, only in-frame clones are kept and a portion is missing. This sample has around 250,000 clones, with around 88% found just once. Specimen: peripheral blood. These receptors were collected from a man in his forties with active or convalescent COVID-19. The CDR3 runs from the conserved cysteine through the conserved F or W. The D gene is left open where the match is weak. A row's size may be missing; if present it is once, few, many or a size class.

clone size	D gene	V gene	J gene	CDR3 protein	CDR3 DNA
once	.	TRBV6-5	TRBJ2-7	CASSFGTHEQYF	TGTGCCAGCAGTTTCGGGACTCACGAGCAGTACTTC
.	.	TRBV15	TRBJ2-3	CATSTGMVGTDTQYF	TGTGCCACCAGCACGGGGATGGTGGGCACAGATACGCAGTATTTT
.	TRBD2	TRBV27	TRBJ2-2	CASRTSGTNTGELFF	TGTGCCAGCAGGACTAGCGGGACCAACACCGGGGAGCTGTTTTTT
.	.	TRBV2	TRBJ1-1	CASIQQGPRGAFF	TGTGCCAGCATTCAACAGGGTCCCAGGGGAGCTTTCTTT
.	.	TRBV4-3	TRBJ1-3	CASSQDGGHQNTIYF	TGCGCCAGCAGCCAAGATGGGGGACACCAAAACACCATATATTTT
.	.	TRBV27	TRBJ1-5	CASSWVGGPYSNQPQHF	TGTGCCAGCAGTTGGGTCGGCGGCCCGTATAGCAATCAGCCCCAGCATTTT
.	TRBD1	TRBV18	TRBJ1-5	CASSQGTGLWPQHF	TGTGCCAGCTCACAGGGGACAGGTCTTTGGCCCCAGCATTTT
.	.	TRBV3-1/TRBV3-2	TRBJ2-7	CASSQAGRDLSYEQYF	TGTGCCAGCAGCCAAGCGGGTCGGGATCTTTCCTACGAGCAGTACTTC
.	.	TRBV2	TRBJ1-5	CASGGGLSNQPQHF	TGTGCCAGCGGGGGGGGTTTGAGCAATCAGCCCCAGCATTTT
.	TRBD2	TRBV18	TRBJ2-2	CASSPTTSANTGELFF	TGTGCCAGCTCACCTACGACTAGCGCGAACACCGGGGAGCTGTTTTTT
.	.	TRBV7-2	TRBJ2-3	CASSLDGADTQYF	TGTGCCAGCAGCTTGGACGGGGCAGATACGCAGTATTTT
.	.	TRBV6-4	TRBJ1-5	CATPNSGSNQPQHF	TGTGCCACCCCGAACTCAGGTAGCAATCAGCCCCAGCATTTT
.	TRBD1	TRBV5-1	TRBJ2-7	CASTDPGTGYAYEQYF	TGCGCCAGCACTGATCCCGGGACAGGGTACGCCTACGAGCAGTACTTC
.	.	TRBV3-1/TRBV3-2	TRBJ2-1	CASSQERSTLDEQFF	TGTGCCAGCAGCCAAGAAAGGAGTACGCTCGATGAGCAGTTCTTC
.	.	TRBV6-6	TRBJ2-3	CASSNREDTQYF	TGTGCCAGCAGTAACAGGGAAGATACGCAGTATTTT
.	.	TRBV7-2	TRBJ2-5	CASSLMQGYQETQYF	TGTGCCAGCAGCTTAATGCAGGGGTACCAAGAGACCCAGTACTTC
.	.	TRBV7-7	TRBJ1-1	CASSRDWNTEAFF	TGTGCTAGCAGCCGGGACTGGAACACTGAAGCTTTCTTT
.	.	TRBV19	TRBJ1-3	CASRTTANSGNTIYF	TGTGCCAGTAGAACGACAGCCAACTCTGGAAACACCATATATTTT
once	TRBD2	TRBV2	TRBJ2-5	CASSGGLGGQETQYF	TGTGCCAGCAGTGGAGGACTAGGAGGGCAAGAGACCCAGTACTTC
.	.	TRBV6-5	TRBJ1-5	CASNRGNQPQHF	TGTGCCAGCAATCGGGGGAACCAGCCCCAGCATTTT